These 5 T cell receptor beta chains came from one sample sequenced in a study of CD8 T cells in Susac syndrome (dated by TCRdb to about 2019). Libraries were built with the immunoSEQ multiplex PCR assay. RNA was extracted using the RNeasy kit, and about 0.45 to 1 ug of the RNA was reverse transcribed with random hexamers. The raw public data were reprocessed by TCRdb itself: fastp quality trimming at Q25, MiXCR clonotype calling, in-frame beta chains only. Entries are consolidated by CDR3 protein sequence, retaining the most common genes and DNA. The sample records about 140,000 distinct CDR3 sequences, 95% of which are singletons. The biggest ten clones account for 0.11% of the sample. Material for sequencing was CD4+ T cells from PBMCs. The receptors shown here come from a human donor with multiple sclerosis.

Here the CDR3 reads CASSGLFTNEQFF. The CDR3 bases are TGTGCCAGCAGTGGCCTATTTACAAATGAGCAGTTCTTC. The rearrangement links TRBV6-1 to TRBJ2-1, with D hard to call. The CDR3 has 13 amino acids. The V gene lost 4 bases and the J gene lost 7 bases, with 11 bases spanning the gap. From germline, CDR1 is MNHNS and CDR2 SASEGT.

The rearrangement links TRBV27 to TRBJ2-6; tentatively, D is TRBD2 (6 bases). Germline CDR1 reads MNHEY; CDR2 reads SMNVEV (reference sequence). CDR3 length: 14 amino acids. Trimming shortened V by 6 bases and J by 5 bases, and 11 bases separated the two germline ends. CDR3 sequence reads: CASSPGGWANVLTF. For the CDR3, the DNA is TGTGCCAGCAGCCCCGGGGGTTGGGCCAACGTCCTGACTTTC.

The chain has TRBV28 and TRBJ2-7, with a weak D call TRBD1 (5 bases). V lost 5 bases and J 1 base, leaving 9 bases between the germline ends. The germline V gene has CDR1 MDHEN and CDR2 SYDVKM. This CDR3 region has 13 residues. The CDR3 here is CASSQTASYEQYF. DNA for the CDR3: TGTGCCAGCAGTCAGACAGCGTCCTACGAGCAGTACTTC.

The chain carries TRBV9 and TRBJ2-3; 12 bases are a match to TRBD2. After removal of 4 bases from V and 2 bases from J, the junction contained 8 bases not matched to a gene. The CDR3 contains 17 residues. Germline assignment: CDR1 SGDLS and CDR2 YYNGEE. CDR3 sequence: CASSPRGTSGLTDTQYF. As DNA, the CDR3 is TGTGCCAGCAGCCCCCGAGGGACTAGCGGGCTCACAGATACGCAGTATTTT.

A single count supports this clonotype. The gene calls are TRBV7-3 and TRBJ1-1; D might be TRBD1 (5 bases). CDR3 length: 19 amino acids. V shed 2 bases and J shed 4 bases, with 26 bases lying between them. The germline CDR1 and CDR2 sequences are SGHTA and FQGTGA. The CDR3 DNA reads as TGTGCCAGCAGCTTAGGACCTATCATTGGTTCAGGGATCGGCACTGAAGCTTTCTTT. Translated: CASSLGPIIGSGIGTEAFF.